This T cell receptor (beta chain) was retrieved from a study of blood T cell repertoires in COVID-19. Study background: Acute and convalescent COVID-19 specimens originated in the United States, Italy and Spain.

As originally analysed: Reference gene primer amplification yielded estimated nucleated cell counts. Method: immunoSEQ multiplex PCR; TCRdb's copy keeps in-frame clones and lacks some. V and J calls plus clone size are reproduced from that table; the DNA served to infer D and trimming. Of about 220,000 clones listed, more than 65% were seen once; the top ten hold roughly 10%. The junction had 7 bases not matched to a gene; V was cut back by 3 bases and J by 6 bases. The CDR3 sequence is 15 residues long. Looked up from germline, CDR1 is KGHDR and CDR2 is SFDVKD. The sample was peripheral blood. The chain uses TRBV24-1 and TRBJ2-4; TRBD1 matches at 7 bases. The receptor's source is a man in his forties or fifties with active or convalescent COVID-19. This CDR3 is CATSDPRQGGNIQYF. The CDR3 DNA is TGTGCCACCAGTGATCCAAGACAGGGTGGAAACATTCAGTACTTC.